The 32 T cell receptor beta chains reported below all come from one sample, sequenced in a study of cytomegalovirus exposure and HLA in healthy donors. Both 60 Vbeta primers and 13 Jbeta primers went into the PCR. Sequencing was performed with immunoSEQ multiplex PCR; in TCRdb, only in-frame clones are kept and a portion is missing. The sample shows around 150,000 clones, about 75% of them seen only once. Sequenced sample: PBMCs. These receptors were taken from a man aged 18 to 35 in good health and CMV-seronegative.

This chain uses TRBV7-3 with TRBJ1-1; 7 bases agree with TRBD1. There are 14 residues in the CDR3. The trim removed 5 bases at V and 5 bases at J, leaving 8 bases unmatched. In germline, CDR1 is SGHTA, CDR2 FQGTGA. The CDR3 region has the DNA TGTGCCAGCAGCCCAGGGACAGTTTCAACTGAAGCTTTCTTT. It codes for CASSPGTVSTEAFF.

The rearrangement links TRBV6-1 to TRBJ1-6; 10 nucleotides align to TRBD1. The CDR3 is 15 residues long. Looked up from germline, CDR1 is MNHNS and CDR2 is SASEGT. With V trimmed by 8 bases and J by 10 bases, 11 bases remained unmatched. The CDR3: CASEGGTGVSSPLHF. CDR3 DNA: TGTGCCAGCGAAGGCGGGACAGGGGTCTCCTCACCCCTCCACTTT.

This rearrangement joins TRBV5-1 to TRBJ2-3; TRBD2 agrees at 10 bases. Germline lookup yields CDR1 SGHRS and CDR2 YFSETQ. The CDR3 consists of 17 residues. The trim removed 1 base at V and 1 base at J, leaving 6 bases unmatched. The CDR3 region is CASSLNLGLAGTDTQYF. As DNA, the CDR3 is TGCGCCAGCAGCTTGAACTTAGGACTAGCGGGCACAGATACGCAGTATTTT.

The CDR3 nucleotides are TGCGCCAGCAGTCCTGGGACAGGAGGATCCTACGAGCAGTACTTC. This encodes CASSPGTGGSYEQYF. This chain connects TRBV10-1 to TRBJ2-7, with 8 bases aligning to TRBD1. With V trimmed by 5 bases and J by 1 base, 7 bases remained unmatched. CDR1 WNHNN and CDR2 SYGVQD come from the germline V gene (reference sequence). This CDR3 is built from 15 residues.

This clone was picked up a small number of times. The rearrangement uses TRBV11-2 and TRBJ2-5, with 10 bases fitting TRBD1. J was trimmed by 4 bases and V by 5 bases; bases with no gene match: 7. The CDR3 loop spans 15 amino acids. Per the germline V gene, CDR1 is SGHAT and CDR2 is FQNNGV. CDR3 sequence reads: CASSLAGQGGETQYF. CDR3 DNA sequence: TGTGCCAGCAGCCTCGCTGGACAGGGGGGAGAGACCCAGTACTTC.

The chain's CDR3 is CASSEAGLVGHPAIYF. Written as DNA, the CDR3 is TGTGCCAGCAGTGAAGCGGGTTTAGTCGGACACCCAGCCATATATTTT. The chain uses TRBV2 and TRBJ1-3; perhaps TRBD1 as D (5 bases). The CDR3 has 16 amino acids. Between the trimmed V and J ends, which lost 0 bases and 11 bases, there was a span of 20 bases. CDR1 is SNHLY and CDR2 is FYNNEI in the germline V gene. The variable domain in full, with the rest retrieved from reference TRBV2 and TRBJ1-3, is EPEVTQTPSHQVTQMGQEVILRCVPISNHLYFYWYRQILGQKVEFLVSFYNNEISEKSEIFDDQFSVERPDGSNFTLKIRSTKLEDSAMYFCASSEAGLVGHPAIYFGEGSWLTVV.

The chain carries TRBV27 and TRBJ2-1; D is perhaps TRBD1 (6 bases). The germline V gene encodes CDR1 MNHEY and CDR2 SMNVEV (reference sequence). V lost 3 bases and J lost 4, with 13 bases in between. This CDR3 is 15 amino acids long. In DNA form, the CDR3 reads TGTGCCAGCAGTTTCGAGTCAGGGGCGTACAATGAGCAGTTCTTC. Its translation: CASSFESGAYNEQFF.

The chain links TRBV9 to TRBJ1-4; TRBD1 agrees at 9 bases. In germline, CDR1 is SGDLS, CDR2 YYNGEE. This CDR3 comprises 14 residues. V gave up 0 bases and J gave up 7 bases; unmatched junction bases: 1. The CDR3 is CASSVGGQGEKLFF. The CDR3 DNA reads TGTGCCAGCAGCGTAGGGGGACAGGGTGAAAAACTGTTTTTT.

In this sample, this clone turned up once. The genes are TRBV6-5 and TRBJ1-1; TRBD1 matches 8 bases. There are 14 residues in the CDR3. Per the germline V gene, CDR1 is MNHEY and CDR2 is SVGAGI. Trimming took 6 bases from V and 4 from J; bases not matched to a gene: 7. The chain's CDR3 is CASSPGQARTEAFF. Here the CDR3 DNA reads TGTGCCAGCAGCCCGGGACAGGCCCGCACTGAAGCTTTCTTT.

The J gene is TRBJ1-1, the V gene TRBV30; D remains unclear. CDR1 and CDR2 (germline): GTSNPN, SVGIG (reference sequence). Trimming left V 2 bases short and J 6 bases short, with 13 bases between. This CDR3 region has 13 residues. The CDR3 here is CAWSFLTFPEAFF. The CDR3 bases are TGTGCCTGGAGTTTCCTCACATTCCCTGAAGCTTTCTTT.

The chain has TRBV30 and TRBJ2-3; no firm D call. The V and J ends lost 1 base and 4 bases respectively, with 9 bases between them. Germline V gene sequence: CDR1 GTSNPN, CDR2 SVGIG (reference sequence). The CDR3 extends over 13 amino acids. The CDR3 DNA follows: TGTGCCTGGAGTGGGGCCCCCCCAGATACGCAGTATTTT. Translated: CAWSGAPPDTQYF.

The J gene is TRBJ2-3, the V gene TRBV11-2, with TRBD2 matching over 15 bases. CDR3 length: 17 amino acids. V was pared by 4 bases and J by 5 bases, with 7 bases of the junction left unmatched. CDR1 and CDR2 from the germline V gene are SGHAT and FQNNGV. The CDR3 sequence: CASSSWTSGGARDTQYF. CDR3 bases: TGTGCCAGCAGCTCCTGGACTAGCGGGGGGGCAAGAGATACGCAGTATTTT.

The chain joins TRBV9 to TRBJ2-3; 8 nucleotides match TRBD2. Losses at the gene ends were 0 bases for V and 0 bases for J; bases not matched to a gene: 3. The germline gives CDR1 SGDLS, CDR2 YYNGEE. This CDR3 region has 16 residues. CDR3 amino acids: CASSVEGTRSTDTQYF. The CDR3 DNA reads as TGTGCCAGCAGCGTAGAAGGGACTAGAAGCACAGATACGCAGTATTTT.

In DNA form, the CDR3 reads TGTGCCAGCAGCCAAGTTGGGGAGAACTATGGCTACACCTTC. Translating it yields CASSQVGENYGYTF. V gene TRBV5-4 combines with J gene TRBJ1-2; D is uncertain. V lost 4 bases to trimming and J lost 2 bases, with 12 bases between them. The CDR3 is 14 amino acids. Germline V CDR1 and CDR2: SGHNT, YYREEE (reference sequence).

The J gene is TRBJ1-5, the V gene TRBV5-6; D is perhaps TRBD1 (5 bases). Germline CDR1 SGHDT, CDR2 YYEEEE. The CDR3 consists of 14 residues. Trimming stripped 3 bases from V and 7 bases from J, with 14 bases between. CDR3 amino acids: CASSWGPLEQPQHF. The CDR3, as DNA: TGTGCCAGCAGCTGGGGCCCATTGGAACAGCCCCAGCATTTT.

The chain recombines TRBV7-6 with TRBJ2-2, with a possible D match to TRBD1 (5 bases). Trimming removed 2 bases at V and 4 bases at J, with 17 bases between. The CDR3 is 17 residues long. The germline V gene encodes CDR1 SGHVS and CDR2 FNYEAQ. CDR3 nucleotides: TGTGCCAGCAGCTTAACTGGGGCGCCTTCAGGCACCGGGGAGCTGTTTTTT. This translates into CASSLTGAPSGTGELFF.

This clone has a handful of counts. V gene TRBV28 combines with J gene TRBJ2-2, with 9 nucleotides matching TRBD2. Germline-derived CDR1 and CDR2 are MDHEN and SYDVKM. This CDR3 has 15 residues. Germline trimming cut 6 bases from V and 3 bases from J; bases unmatched to any gene: 5. The CDR3 region has the DNA TGTGCCAGCAGGTTAGCGGGAGTTGACACCGGGGAGCTGTTTTTT. Protein: CASRLAGVDTGELFF.

The chain employs TRBV6-5 and TRBJ1-2, with D possibly being TRBD1 (6 bases). CDR3 length: 12 residues. From germline, CDR1 is MNHEY and CDR2 SVGAGI. V was pared by 11 bases and J by 8 bases, with 18 bases between. The CDR3 DNA reads as TGTGCCCCTACGGGGGGGCTAGGAGGCTACACCTTC. As protein: CAPTGGLGGYTF.

This chain links TRBV6-6 with TRBJ2-4; no firm D call. The CDR3 covers 14 residues. The ends were cut back, 3 bases at V and 4 bases at J, with 10 bases in the middle. The germline V gene encodes CDR1 MNHNY and CDR2 SVGAGI (reference sequence). Here the CDR3 DNA reads TGTGCCAGCAGTTATATTGAGTTAAAAAACATTCAGTACTTC. Its translation: CASSYIELKNIQYF.

The chain couples TRBV7-3 to TRBJ2-5; 7 nucleotides agree with TRBD1. The CDR3 length is 14 residues. The ends lost 5 bases at V and 5 bases at J; junction bases unmatched: 8. Germline loops: CDR1 SGHTA, CDR2 FQGTGA. The CDR3 DNA reads TGTGCCAGCAGCGATCAGACAGGGATGGAGACCCAGTACTTC. Protein product: CASSDQTGMETQYF.

This chain joins TRBV28 and TRBJ2-7, with 10 bases lining up with TRBD2. With V trimmed by 10 bases and J by 6 bases, 9 bases remained unmatched. The CDR3 extends over 13 amino acids. Germline CDR1 MDHEN, CDR2 SYDVKM. The CDR3 bases are TGTGCCACACAGCTAGCGGGAGAAAGCGAGCAGTACTTC. Its translation is CATQLAGESEQYF.

This clone was observed a single time. This sequence joins TRBV9 and TRBJ2-7; 10 nucleotides match TRBD1. Germline V CDR1 and CDR2: SGDLS, YYNGEE. The CDR3 runs to 18 residues. V shed 3 bases, J shed 3 bases, and the junction held 15 bases outside the gene matches. As DNA, the CDR3 is TGTGCCAGCAGCGGAACGGCCGTCGGGACAGGGGTTGGCTACGAGCAGTACTTC. It codes for CASSGTAVGTGVGYEQYF.

The genes are TRBV6-5 and TRBJ2-7, with 8 bases aligning to TRBD1. The V and J ends lost 6 bases and 6 bases, in that order; junction bases with no gene match: 13. Germline loops: CDR1 MNHEY, CDR2 SVGAGI. The CDR3 is 15 amino acids. Written as DNA, the CDR3 is TGTGCCAGCAGCCAGGGTGGGACAGGAGAAGGCGAGCAGTACTTC. This sequence encodes CASSQGGTGEGEQYF.

V gene TRBV7-9 combines with J gene TRBJ1-1; 8 nucleotides align to TRBD1. The CDR3 has 18 residues. Germline assignment: CDR1 SEHNR and CDR2 FQNEAQ (reference sequence). Unmatched junction bases numbered 15, after V lost 1 base and J lost 5 bases. The CDR3 nucleotides are TGTGCCAGCAGCTTAGTGTTCTTACGCAGGGGGCGCAGTACTGAAGCTTTCTTT. Amino acids: CASSLVFLRRGRSTEAFF.

The sample holds a few counts of this clone. The CDR3 sequence is CASSYLSLNYGYTF. The DNA of the CDR3 is TGTGCCAGCAGTTACCTTAGCCTAAACTATGGCTACACCTTC. This chain uses TRBV6-5 with TRBJ1-2, with no clear D. The CDR3 extends over 14 amino acids. V was trimmed by 2 bases and J by 2 bases, leaving 9 bases between them. The germline gives CDR1 MNHEY, CDR2 SVGAGI.

This chain uses TRBV27 with TRBJ1-5; 8 bases agree with TRBD1. With V trimmed by 7 bases and J by 1 base, 6 bases remained unmatched. In germline, CDR1 is MNHEY, CDR2 SMNVEV (reference sequence). The CDR3 spans 15 residues. The CDR3 bases are TGTGCCAGCATGACAGGGGCCGGGAGCAATCAGCCCCAGCATTTT. It translates to CASMTGAGSNQPQHF.

For this clone: No conserved phenylalanine or tryptophan ends this CDR3, so it is likely a read error. This sequence joins TRBV20-1 and TRBJ1-2, with 8 bases matching TRBD1. V trimming: 0 bases; J trimming: 11 bases; junction bases outside the gene matches: 2. Germline V CDR1 and CDR2: DFQATT, SNEGSKA (reference sequence). The CDR3 length is 11 residues. CDR3 loop: CSARDRTGYTL. CDR3 in DNA: TGCAGTGCTAGAGATAGGACAGGGTACACCCTC.

There are a few counts of this clone. V and J are TRBV6-6 and TRBJ1-1, with 7 bases lining up with TRBD1. Germline loops: CDR1 MNHNY, CDR2 SVGAGI (reference sequence). The CDR3 covers 13 residues. V lost 6 bases to trimming and J lost 4 bases; unmatched junction nucleotides: 5. The chain's CDR3 is CASRSTGATEAFF. The CDR3 DNA reads as TGTGCCAGCAGATCCACAGGGGCCACTGAAGCTTTCTTT.

V usage is TRBV7-7 and J usage is TRBJ2-7; perhaps TRBD1 as D (7 bases). There are 15 residues in the CDR3. The V end was cut by 4 bases, the J end by 6 bases, with 19 bases between. Germline CDR1 and CDR2: SSHAT and FNYEAQ (reference sequence). The CDR3 is CASSSGGTPGAEQYF. The CDR3 region has the DNA TGTGCCAGCAGCTCAGGGGGGACTCCCGGGGCCGAGCAGTACTTC.

This clone is a singleton in its sample. This chain links TRBV27 with TRBJ2-7, with D perhaps TRBD1 (6 bases). V lost 5 bases, J lost 3 bases, and 8 bases lay in between. The CDR3 consists of 12 residues. Germline V gene sequence: CDR1 MNHEY, CDR2 SMNVEV (reference sequence). CDR3 sequence (DNA): TGTGCCAGCAGTGCGGACAGCTACGAGCAGTACTTC. Residues: CASSADSYEQYF.

J is TRBJ1-1 and V is TRBV19; D gene uncertain. V lost 3 bases to trimming and J lost 0 bases, with 5 bases between them. Germline assignment: CDR1 LNHDA and CDR2 SQIVND (reference sequence). The CDR3 length is 13 residues. This chain's CDR3 is CASSISLNTEAFF. CDR3 DNA sequence: TGTGCCAGTAGTATTTCCTTGAACACTGAAGCTTTCTTT.

This sequence joins TRBV27 and TRBJ1-6, with 9 positions matching TRBD1. The V segment lost 4 bases and the J segment 8 bases; nucleotides outside the gene matches: 6. Germline CDR1 is MNHEY and CDR2 is SMNVEV (reference sequence). The CDR3 is 15 amino acids. CDR3 DNA: TGTGCCAGCAGTTGGACAGGGGCGCTTTATTCACCCCTCCACTTT. Translation: CASSWTGALYSPLHF.